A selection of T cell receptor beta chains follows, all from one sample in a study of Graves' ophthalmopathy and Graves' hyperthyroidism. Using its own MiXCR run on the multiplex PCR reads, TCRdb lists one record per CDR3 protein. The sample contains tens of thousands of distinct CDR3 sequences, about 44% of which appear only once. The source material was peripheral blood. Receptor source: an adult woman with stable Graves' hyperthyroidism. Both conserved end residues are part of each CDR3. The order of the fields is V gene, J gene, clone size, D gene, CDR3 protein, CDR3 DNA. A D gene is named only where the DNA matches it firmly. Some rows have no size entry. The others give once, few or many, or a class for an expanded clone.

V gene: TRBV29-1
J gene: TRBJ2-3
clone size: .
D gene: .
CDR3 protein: CSLGRGDGDTQYF
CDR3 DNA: TGCAGCCTGGGTCGAGGGGACGGTGATACGCAGTATTTT

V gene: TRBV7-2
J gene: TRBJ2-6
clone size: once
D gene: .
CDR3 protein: CASSTGAPGANVLTF
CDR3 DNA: TGTGCCAGCAGCACGGGGGCCCCTGGGGCCAACGTCCTGACCTTC

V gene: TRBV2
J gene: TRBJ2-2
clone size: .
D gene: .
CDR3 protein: CATSDLGGRSGELFF
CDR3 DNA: TGTGCCACCAGTGATTTGGGGGGAAGAAGCGGGGAGCTGTTTTTT

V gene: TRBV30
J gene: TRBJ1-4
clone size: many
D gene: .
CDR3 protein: CAWSGRLGGANEKLFF
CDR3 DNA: TGTGCCTGGAGTGGCCGGTTGGGAGGGGCTAATGAAAAACTGTTTTTT

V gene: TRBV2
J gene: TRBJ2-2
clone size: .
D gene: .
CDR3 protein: CASIGSANTGELFF
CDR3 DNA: TGTGCCAGCATAGGATCCGCGAACACCGGGGAGCTGTTTTTT

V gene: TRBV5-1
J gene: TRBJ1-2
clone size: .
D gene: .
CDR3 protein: CASSLVGDNPAYGYTF
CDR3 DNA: TGCGCCAGCAGCTTGGTCGGGGACAACCCGGCCTATGGCTACACCTTC

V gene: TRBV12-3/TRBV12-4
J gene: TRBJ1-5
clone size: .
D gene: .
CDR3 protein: CASSQGSYEQPQHF
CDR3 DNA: TGTGCCAGCTCCCAGGGCTCCTACGAGCAGCCCCAGCATTTT

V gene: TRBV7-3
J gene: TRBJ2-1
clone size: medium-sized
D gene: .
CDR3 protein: CASSLGRHNEQFF
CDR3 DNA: TGTGCCAGCAGCCTGGGACGCCACAATGAGCAGTTCTTC

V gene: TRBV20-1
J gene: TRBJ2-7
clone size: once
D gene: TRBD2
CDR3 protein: CSARANLAGGISYEQYF
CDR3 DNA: TGCAGTGCTAGGGCCAATCTAGCGGGAGGTATTTCCTACGAGCAGTACTTC

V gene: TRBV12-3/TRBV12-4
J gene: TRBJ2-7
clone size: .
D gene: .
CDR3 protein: CASGGRRGYEQYF
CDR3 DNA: TGTGCCAGCGGGGGGCGGAGAGGTTACGAGCAGTACTTC

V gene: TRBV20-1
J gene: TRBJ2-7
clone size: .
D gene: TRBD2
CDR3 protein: CSARTSGYYEQYF
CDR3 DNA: TGCAGTGCCAGGACTAGCGGCTACTACGAGCAGTACTTC

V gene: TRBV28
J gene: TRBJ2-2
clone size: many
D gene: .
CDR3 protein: CASIAGSKNTGELFF
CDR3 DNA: TGTGCCAGCATAGCTGGGAGTAAAAACACCGGGGAGCTGTTTTTT

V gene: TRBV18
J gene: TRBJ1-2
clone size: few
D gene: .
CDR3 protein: CASSPPRGHWDYGYTF
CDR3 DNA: TGTGCCAGCTCACCACCAAGGGGCCACTGGGACTATGGCTACACCTTC

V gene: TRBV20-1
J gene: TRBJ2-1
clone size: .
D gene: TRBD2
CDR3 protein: CSAPSGTSSYNEQFF
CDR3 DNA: TGCAGTGCTCCGTCCGGGACTAGTTCCTACAATGAGCAGTTCTTC

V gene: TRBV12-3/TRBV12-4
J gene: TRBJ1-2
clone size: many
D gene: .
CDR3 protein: CASSLVRDRDYGYTF
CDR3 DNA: TGTGCCAGCAGTTTAGTCAGGGACCGGGACTATGGCTACACCTTC

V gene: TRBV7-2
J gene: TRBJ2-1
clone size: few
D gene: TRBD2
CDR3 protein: CASSQNHWTSGKENNEQFF
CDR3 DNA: TGTGCCAGCAGCCAAAACCATTGGACTAGCGGGAAAGAAAACAATGAGCAGTTCTTC

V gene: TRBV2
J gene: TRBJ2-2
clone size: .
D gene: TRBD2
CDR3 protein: CASSPQLAGEELFF
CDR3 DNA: TGTGCCAGCAGCCCCCAACTAGCGGGAGAGGAGCTGTTTTTT

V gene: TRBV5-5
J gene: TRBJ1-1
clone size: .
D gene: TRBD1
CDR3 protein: CASSFDRGYTEAFF
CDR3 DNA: TGTGCCAGCAGTTTCGACAGGGGGTATACTGAAGCTTTCTTT

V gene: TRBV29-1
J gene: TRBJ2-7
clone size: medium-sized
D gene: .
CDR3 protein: CSVDKDYEQYF
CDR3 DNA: TGCAGCGTTGATAAGGACTACGAGCAGTACTTC

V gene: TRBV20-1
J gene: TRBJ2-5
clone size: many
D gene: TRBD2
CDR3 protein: CSAEGGAGGPETQYF
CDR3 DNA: TGCAGTGCTGAAGGGGGGGCGGGAGGGCCAGAGACCCAGTACTTC

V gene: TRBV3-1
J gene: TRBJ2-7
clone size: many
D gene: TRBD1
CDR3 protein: CASSLTGTGDHEQYF
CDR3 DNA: TGTGCCAGCAGCCTTACCGGGACAGGGGATCACGAGCAGTACTTC

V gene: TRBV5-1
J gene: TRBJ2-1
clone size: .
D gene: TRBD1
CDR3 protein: CASRGTGDNEQFF
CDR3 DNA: TGCGCCAGCAGGGGGACAGGGGACAATGAGCAGTTCTTC

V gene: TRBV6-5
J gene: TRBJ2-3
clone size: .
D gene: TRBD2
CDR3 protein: CASSYYLAGRLSDTQYF
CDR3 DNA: TGTGCCAGCAGTTACTATCTAGCGGGGAGGCTTTCAGATACGCAGTATTTT

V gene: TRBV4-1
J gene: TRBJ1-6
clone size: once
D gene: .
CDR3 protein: CASSQELKGNSPLHF
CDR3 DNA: TGCGCCAGCAGCCAGGAGCTGAAGGGCAATTCACCCCTCCACTTT

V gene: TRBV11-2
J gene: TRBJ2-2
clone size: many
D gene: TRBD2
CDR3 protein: CASSFASGSFTGELFF
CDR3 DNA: TGTGCCAGCAGCTTTGCTAGCGGGAGTTTCACCGGGGAGCTGTTTTTT

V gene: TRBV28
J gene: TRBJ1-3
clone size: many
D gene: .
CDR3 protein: CASSTRNTIYF
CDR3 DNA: TGTGCCAGCAGTACTCGAAACACCATATATTTT

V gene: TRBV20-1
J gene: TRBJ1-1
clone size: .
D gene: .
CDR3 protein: CSARHLTGTGAFF
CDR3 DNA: TGCAGTGCTAGACATTTGACCGGGACTGGCGCTTTCTTT

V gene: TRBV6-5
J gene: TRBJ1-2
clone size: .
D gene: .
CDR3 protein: CASRGEGSGYTF
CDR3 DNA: TGTGCCAGCAGAGGGGAGGGGTCAGGCTACACCTTC

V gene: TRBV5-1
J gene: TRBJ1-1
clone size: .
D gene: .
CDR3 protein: CASSLESSLGGNTEAFF
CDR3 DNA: TGCGCCAGCAGCCTGGAAAGCAGTCTCGGCGGGAACACTGAAGCTTTCTTT

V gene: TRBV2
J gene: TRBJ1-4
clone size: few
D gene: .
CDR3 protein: CASRRADEKLFF
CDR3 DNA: TGTGCCAGCAGGAGGGCAGATGAAAAACTGTTTTTT

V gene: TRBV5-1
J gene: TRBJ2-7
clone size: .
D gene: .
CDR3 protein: CASSRAGEYEQYF
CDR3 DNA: TGCGCCAGCAGCCGCGCAGGGGAATACGAGCAGTACTTC

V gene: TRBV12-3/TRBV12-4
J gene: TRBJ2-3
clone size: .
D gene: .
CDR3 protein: CASSPSGARSSYNEQYF
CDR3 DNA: TGTGCCAGCAGTCCTAGTGGCGCCAGGAGCTCCTACAATGAGCAGTATTTT

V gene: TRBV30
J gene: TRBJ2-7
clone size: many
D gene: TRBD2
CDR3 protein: CAWYSGSGYEQYF
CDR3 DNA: TGTGCCTGGTATAGCGGGAGTGGGTACGAGCAGTACTTC

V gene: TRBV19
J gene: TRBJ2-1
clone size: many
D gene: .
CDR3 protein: CASSIVPDNEQFF
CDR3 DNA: TGTGCCAGTAGTATAGTTCCCGACAATGAGCAGTTCTTC

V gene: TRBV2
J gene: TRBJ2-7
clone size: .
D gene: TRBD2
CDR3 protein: CAGATASGIATVQYF
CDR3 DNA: TGTGCCGGTGCGACGGCTAGCGGGATAGCTACGGTGCAGTACTTC

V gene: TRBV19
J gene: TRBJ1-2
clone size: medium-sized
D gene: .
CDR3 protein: CASSPGDYGYTF
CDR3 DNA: TGTGCCAGTAGTCCCGGGGACTATGGCTACACCTTC

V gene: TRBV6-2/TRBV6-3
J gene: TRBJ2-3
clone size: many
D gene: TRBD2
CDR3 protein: CASSPRLAGGPGTQYF
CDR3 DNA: TGTGCCAGCAGTCCCCGCCTAGCGGGAGGGCCCGGTACGCAGTATTTT

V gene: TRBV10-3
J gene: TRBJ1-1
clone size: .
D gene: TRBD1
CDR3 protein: CAISPNRGTEAFF
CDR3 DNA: TGTGCCATCAGCCCAAACAGGGGGACTGAAGCTTTCTTT

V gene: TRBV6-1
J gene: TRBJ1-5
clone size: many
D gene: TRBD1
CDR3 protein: CASSESLGQEPQHF
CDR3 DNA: TGTGCCAGCAGTGAAAGTTTGGGACAGGAGCCCCAGCATTTT

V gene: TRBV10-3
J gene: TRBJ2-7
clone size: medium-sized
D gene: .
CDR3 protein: CAISESTDTYEQYF
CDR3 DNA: TGTGCCATCAGTGAGTCGACAGATACCTACGAGCAGTACTTC

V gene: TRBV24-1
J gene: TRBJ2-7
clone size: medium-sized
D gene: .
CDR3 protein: CATEGGDYEQYF
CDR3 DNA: TGTGCCACAGAAGGCGGAGATTACGAGCAGTACTTC

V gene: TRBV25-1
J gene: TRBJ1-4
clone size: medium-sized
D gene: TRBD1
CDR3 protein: CASSEPGTVLEKLFF
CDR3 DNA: TGTGCCAGCAGTGAGCCCGGGACAGTACTGGAAAAACTGTTTTTT

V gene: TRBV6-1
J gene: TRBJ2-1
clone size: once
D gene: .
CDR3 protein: CASSAPPGQFF
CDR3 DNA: TGTGCCAGCAGTGCTCCTCCGGGACAGTTCTTC

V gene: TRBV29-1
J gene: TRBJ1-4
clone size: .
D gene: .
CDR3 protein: CSAGNEKLFF
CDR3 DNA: TGCAGCGCCGGTAATGAAAAACTGTTTTTT

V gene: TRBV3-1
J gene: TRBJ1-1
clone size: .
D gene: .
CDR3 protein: CASGQDLGQATEAFF
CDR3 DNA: TGTGCCAGCGGCCAAGATCTTGGACAAGCGACTGAAGCTTTCTTT

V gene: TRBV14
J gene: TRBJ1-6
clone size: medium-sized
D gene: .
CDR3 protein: CASSQVRRNSPLHF
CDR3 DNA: TGTGCCAGCAGCCAAGTACGGCGGAATTCACCCCTCCACTTT

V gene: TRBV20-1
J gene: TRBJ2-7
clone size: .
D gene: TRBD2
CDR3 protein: CSATTSLSYEQYF
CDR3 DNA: TGCAGTGCCACGACTAGCCTCTCCTACGAGCAGTACTTC

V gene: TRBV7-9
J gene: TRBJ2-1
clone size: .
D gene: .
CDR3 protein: CGSSFYICSASLDVYNEQFF
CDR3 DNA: .

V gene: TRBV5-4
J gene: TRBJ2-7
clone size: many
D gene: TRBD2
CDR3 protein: CASSGGLAGGEGEQYF
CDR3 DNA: TGTGCCAGCAGCGGGGGACTAGCGGGAGGCGAGGGCGAGCAGTACTTC

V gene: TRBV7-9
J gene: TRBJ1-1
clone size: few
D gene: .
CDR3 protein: CASRHPQGGGTEAFF
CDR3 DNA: TGTGCCAGCAGACATCCTCAGGGAGGAGGCACTGAAGCTTTCTTT

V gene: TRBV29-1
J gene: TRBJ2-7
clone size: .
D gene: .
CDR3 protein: CSVEVSYEQYF
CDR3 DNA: TGCAGCGTTGAAGTATCGTACGAGCAGTACTTC

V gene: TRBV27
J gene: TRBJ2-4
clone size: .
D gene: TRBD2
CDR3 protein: CASGLADLAKNIQYF
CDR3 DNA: TGTGCCAGCGGACTAGCGGATCTAGCCAAAAACATTCAGTACTTC

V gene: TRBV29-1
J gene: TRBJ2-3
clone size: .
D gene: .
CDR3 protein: CSGGLTDTQYF
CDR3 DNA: TGCAGTGGAGGGCTCACAGATACGCAGTATTTT

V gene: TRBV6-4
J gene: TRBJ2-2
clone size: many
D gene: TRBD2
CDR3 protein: CASKVREGTGELFF
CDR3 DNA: TGTGCCAGCAAGGTCAGGGAGGGCACCGGGGAGCTGTTTTTT

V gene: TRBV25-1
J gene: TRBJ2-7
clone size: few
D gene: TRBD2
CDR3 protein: CASSEGTSGNYEQYF
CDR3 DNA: TGTGCCAGCAGTGAGGGGACTAGCGGGAACTACGAGCAGTACTTC